Given below is one T cell receptor beta chain in context. The record originates from a study of patients and donors after allogeneic stem cell transplantation. TCRdb re-analysed the RT-PCR reads in MiXCR, keeping a single row per CDR3 protein. The data show 200,000 to 250,000 distinct CDR3 sequences, about 14% seen once. V was clipped by 3 bases and J by 0 bases, with 18 bases between them. This CDR3 contains 16 residues. CDR1 is DFQATT and CDR2 is SNEGSKA in the germline V gene (reference sequence). Sequencing input: blood, either unsorted or a sorted T cell fraction (not recorded which). The clonotype originates from a human donor who was either an allogeneic HSCT recipient or a stem cell or donor lymphocyte infusion donor (not recorded which). It is not recorded whose cells these are; they may come from a transplant donor. The rearrangement links TRBV20-1 to TRBJ2-7; D gene uncertain. CDR3 loop: CSASGSPIHSSYEQYF. The CDR3 nucleotides read TGCAGTGCTAGCGGCTCGCCTATCCATAGCTCCTACGAGCAGTACTTC.